The 25 T cell receptor beta chains presented below share a single source sample, sequenced in a study of cytomegalovirus exposure and HLA in healthy donors (TCRdb year 2017). The protocol used for the library was the immunoSEQ multiplex PCR assay. For the multiplex PCR, a mixture combining 60 forward primers for TCR Vbeta segments and 13 reverse primers for TCR Jbeta segments was used. Here the immuneACCESS table is served through TCRdb, limited to in-frame sequences with V and J called. Missing clones are a known gap in these copies; in checked studies unresolved V genes cover under half, and the rest lacks a known reason. The sample's own table lists 130,000 to 150,000 clones. The ten biggest clones cover 2% to 3% of the sample. The specimen sequenced was PBMCs. The receptors were gathered from a middle-aged man in good health and CMV-seronegative.

The chain uses TRBV11-2 and TRBJ1-6; TRBD1 matches at 12 bases. The germline CDR1 and CDR2 sequences are SGHAT and FQNNGV. The CDR3 totals 16 residues. V lost 6 bases, J lost 10 bases, and 10 bases stayed unmatched. CDR3 residues: CASRAFRGTGGSPLHF. For the CDR3, the DNA is TGTGCCAGCAGGGCATTTCGAGGGACAGGGGGCTCACCCCTCCACTTT.

The chain links TRBV6-6 to TRBJ2-1, with 8 bases identical to TRBD2. J was trimmed by 9 bases and V by 7 bases; bases with no gene match: 17. Germline CDR1 and CDR2: MNHNY and SVGAGI (reference sequence). This CDR3 comprises 16 residues. The CDR3, as DNA: TGTGCCAGCATCGAAGCAAACGGGGGGGTACGACGTGAGCAGTTCTTC. Amino acids: CASIEANGGVRREQFF.

The rearrangement links TRBV11-2 to TRBJ2-3, with TRBD1 matching 8 bases. The CDR3 extends over 14 amino acids. The junction had 2 bases not matched to a gene; V was cut back by 3 bases and J by 3 bases. Germline CDR1 reads SGHAT; CDR2 reads FQNNGV. CDR3 loop: CASSLWTGTDTQYF. CDR3 coding DNA: TGTGCCAGCAGCTTGTGGACAGGGACAGATACGCAGTATTTT.

This sequence joins TRBV12-5 and TRBJ1-2; TRBD1 is a possible D gene (6 bases). Trimming took 5 bases from V and 6 from J, leaving 19 bases between them. CDR1 is LGHNT and CDR2 is FRNRAP in the germline V gene. This CDR3 region has 15 residues. Here the CDR3 reads CASGPLGGALDGYTF. DNA of the CDR3: TGTGCTAGTGGTCCCCTAGGGGGGGCCCTTGATGGCTACACCTTC. Complete variable domain (other parts from reference TRBV12-5 and TRBJ1-2): DARVTQTPRHKVTEMGQEVTMRCQPILGHNTVFWYRQTMMQGLELLAYFRNRAPLDDSGMPKDRFSAEMPDATLATLKIQPSEPRDSAVYFCASGPLGGALDGYTFGSGTRLTVV.

The rearrangement joins TRBV9 to TRBJ1-2; TRBD1 matches at 10 bases. CDR1 is SGDLS, CDR2 YYNGEE, per germline. The CDR3 spans 14 residues. Trimming removed 4 bases from V and 3 bases from J; junction bases left unmatched: 3. The CDR3 protein is CASSRGTGDYGYTF. In nucleotides, the CDR3 is TGTGCCAGCAGCCGAGGGACAGGGGACTATGGCTACACCTTC.

The rearrangement joins TRBV18 to TRBJ1-5; 7 bases match TRBD1. V was pared by 3 bases and J by 1 base, with 3 bases of the junction left unmatched. Germline loops: CDR1 KGHSH, CDR2 LQKENI. This CDR3 region has 15 residues. The CDR3 reads CASSPPGQSNQPQHF. In DNA form, the CDR3 reads TGTGCCAGCTCACCCCCGGGACAGAGCAATCAGCCCCAGCATTTT.

The chain carries TRBV15 and TRBJ1-2; D call uncertain. The germline CDR1 and CDR2 sequences are LNHNV and YYDKDF (reference sequence). Trimming left V 0 bases short and J 7 bases short, with 15 bases between. This CDR3 has 15 residues. The CDR3 spells CATSRDLMTSAGYTF. The CDR3 DNA reads TGTGCCACCAGCAGAGATCTGATGACATCGGCTGGCTACACCTTC.

V gene TRBV19 combines with J gene TRBJ1-5; TRBD1 matches 7 bases. Germline lookup yields CDR1 LNHDA and CDR2 SQIVND (reference sequence). V trimming: 5 bases; J trimming: 3 bases; junction bases outside the gene matches: 10. The CDR3 is made up of 16 amino acids. This chain's CDR3 is CASSLLGQPLNQPQHF. CDR3 in DNA: TGTGCCAGTAGTCTACTGGGACAGCCCCTCAATCAGCCCCAGCATTTT.

This chain links TRBV9 with TRBJ2-3, with 9 bases lining up with TRBD1. The CDR3 contains 17 residues. The trim removed 5 bases at V and 1 base at J, leaving 11 bases unmatched. Germline V gene lookup returns CDR1 SGDLS and CDR2 YYNGEE. The DNA for the CDR3 is TGTGCCAGCAGGCCTTATACAGGGGGCTGGGGCACAGATACGCAGTATTTT. Amino acids: CASRPYTGGWGTDTQYF.

The V call is TRBV7-2, the J call TRBJ2-5, with D possibly matching TRBD2 (6 bases). Germline values: CDR1 SGHTA, CDR2 FQGNSA. V lost 1 base and J lost 4, with 13 bases in between. The length of the CDR3 is 15 residues. CDR3 protein: CASSLEALARETQYF. CDR3 DNA: TGTGCCAGCAGCTTAGAGGCTCTAGCGAGAGAGACCCAGTACTTC.

The chain employs TRBV11-2 and TRBJ2-1; TRBD1 aligns across 8 bases. CDR1 is SGHAT, CDR2 FQNNGV, per germline. The ends lost 8 bases at V and 6 bases at J; junction bases unmatched: 9. This CDR3 has 14 amino acids. CDR3 sequence reads: CASHFSDRANEQFF. The CDR3 coding sequence is TGTGCCAGCCATTTCTCGGACAGGGCCAATGAGCAGTTCTTC.

V gene TRBV6-5 combines with J gene TRBJ2-3; 9 positions agree with TRBD1. The length of the CDR3 is 15 residues. CDR1 is MNHEY, CDR2 SVGAGI, per germline. After removal of 6 bases from V and 3 bases from J, the junction contained 7 bases not matched to a gene. The CDR3 loop is CASRLGTGFTDTQYF. As DNA, the CDR3 is TGTGCCAGCAGACTCGGGACAGGGTTTACAGATACGCAGTATTTT.

The chain couples TRBV7-7 to TRBJ1-1; 9 bases agree with TRBD1. CDR1 and CDR2 (germline): SSHAT, FNYEAQ (reference sequence). The CDR3 contains 16 residues. V lost 5 bases to trimming and J lost 5 bases; unmatched junction nucleotides: 12. The CDR3 coding sequence is TGTGCCAGCAGCCCTTTACAGGGGGCGCGTCGGACTGAAGCTTTCTTT. Translating gives CASSPLQGARRTEAFF.

V is TRBV9 and J is TRBJ2-7; 7 bases align to TRBD2. The germline gives CDR1 SGDLS, CDR2 YYNGEE. J lost 2 bases, V lost 0 bases, and 5 bases had no gene match. This CDR3 has 15 residues. In DNA, the CDR3 is TGTGCCAGCAGCGTAGTGGGGGAGGGGCCCTACGAGCAGTACTTC. This encodes CASSVVGEGPYEQYF.

The genes are TRBV7-8 and TRBJ2-2; TRBD2 agrees at 14 bases. The CDR3 contains 18 residues. Germline CDR1 is SGHVS and CDR2 is FQNEAQ. The V segment lost 5 bases and the J segment 3 bases; nucleotides outside the gene matches: 8. The CDR3: CASSATSGGASYTGELFF. The CDR3 DNA follows: TGTGCCAGCAGCGCGACTAGCGGGGGGGCCTCCTACACCGGGGAGCTGTTTTTT.

The chain recombines TRBV6-6 with TRBJ2-3; D unclear. Per the germline V gene, CDR1 is MNHNY and CDR2 is SVGAGI (reference sequence). Trimming cost V 5 bases and J 5 bases, with 8 bases left between them. This CDR3 is built from 12 residues. CDR3 nucleotides: TGTGCCAGCAGTAACGCAGTAGATACGCAGTATTTT. Protein product: CASSNAVDTQYF.

The chain uses TRBV27 and TRBJ1-1; TRBD1 might be the D (6 bases). Germline V gene lookup returns CDR1 MNHEY and CDR2 SMNVEV (reference sequence). V was shortened by 3 bases and J by 3 bases, with 14 bases between the two germline ends. The CDR3 spans 15 residues. This CDR3 is CASSFYRAGDTEAFF. As DNA, the CDR3 is TGTGCCAGCAGTTTTTACAGGGCGGGAGACACTGAAGCTTTCTTT.

The genes are TRBV6-6 and TRBJ2-3; D unresolved. The V gene's germline CDR1 is MNHNY and CDR2 SVGAGI (reference sequence). This CDR3 is 10 amino acids long. The V and J ends lost 11 bases and 3 bases respectively, with 6 bases between them. The CDR3 loop is CAFTTDTQYF. DNA of the CDR3: TGTGCCTTCACAACAGATACGCAGTATTTT.

The chain carries TRBV11-2 and TRBJ2-5; D remains unclear. V shed 5 bases and J shed 5 bases, with 6 bases lying between them. The CDR3 has 11 amino acids. The germline CDR1 and CDR2 sequences are SGHAT and FQNNGV. This CDR3 reads CASSIRETQYF. The CDR3 nucleotides are TGTGCCAGCAGCATCAGGGAGACCCAGTACTTC.

The J gene is TRBJ2-7, the V gene TRBV27; D might be TRBD1 (5 bases). Trimming cost V 3 bases and J 0 bases, with 9 bases left between them. The CDR3 is 14 amino acids. Germline CDR1 and CDR2: MNHEY and SMNVEV (reference sequence). The CDR3 bases are TGTGCCAGCAGTTTGAGACAGAGCTCCTACGAGCAGTACTTC. Protein: CASSLRQSSYEQYF.

The gene calls are TRBV7-9 and TRBJ2-7, with no clear D. The germline V and J ends were trimmed by 5 bases and 3 bases, with 5 bases remaining between them. Germline V lookup: CDR1 SEHNR, CDR2 FQNEAQ (reference sequence). The CDR3 length is 11 residues. The CDR3 coding sequence is TGTGCCAGCAGCCCTCTCTACGAGCAGTACTTC. It is translated as CASSPLYEQYF.

The chain has TRBV5-1 and TRBJ1-2, with D possibly matching TRBD1 (6 bases). V lost 5 bases to trimming and J lost 2 bases, with 19 bases between them. The CDR3 has 16 amino acids. Germline V gene sequence: CDR1 SGHRS, CDR2 YFSETQ. CDR3: CASSGEATGQNYGYTF. The DNA for the CDR3 is TGCGCCAGCAGTGGTGAAGCGACAGGCCAAAACTATGGCTACACCTTC.

The J gene is TRBJ2-7, the V gene TRBV19, with a tentative D call TRBD2 (7 bases). Trimming shortened V by 5 bases and J by 4 bases, and 15 bases separated the two germline ends. Germline V lookup: CDR1 LNHDA, CDR2 SQIVND (reference sequence). The CDR3 extends over 14 amino acids. CDR3 loop: CASSSREGGYEQYF. CDR3 bases: TGTGCCAGTAGTTCTAGGGAGGGGGGGTACGAGCAGTACTTC.

The chain recombines TRBV7-2 with TRBJ2-2; perhaps TRBD1 as D (6 bases). This CDR3 has 14 amino acids. Trimming took 0 bases from V and 6 from J, leaving 8 bases between them. CDR1 SGHTA and CDR2 FQGNSA come from the germline V gene. CDR3 in amino acids: CASSLAQGSGELFF. CDR3 sequence (DNA): TGTGCCAGCAGCTTAGCTCAGGGGTCCGGGGAGCTGTTTTTT.

The CDR3 coding sequence is TGTGCCAGTAGTATAGATCTAGTTACTGAAGCTTTCTTT. Encoded protein: CASSIDLVTEAFF. This chain joins TRBV19 and TRBJ1-1; D remains ambiguous. Per the germline V gene, CDR1 is LNHDA and CDR2 is SQIVND (reference sequence). V lost 0 bases, J lost 5 bases, and 7 bases lay in between. The CDR3 is 13 residues long. The full variable domain, rest sourced from reference TRBV19 and TRBJ1-1, is DGGITQSPKYLFRKEGQNVTLSCEQNLNHDAMYWYRQDPGQGLRLIYYSQIVNDFQKGDIAEGYSVSREKKESFPLTVTSAQKNPTAFYLCASSIDLVTEAFFGQGTRLTVV.